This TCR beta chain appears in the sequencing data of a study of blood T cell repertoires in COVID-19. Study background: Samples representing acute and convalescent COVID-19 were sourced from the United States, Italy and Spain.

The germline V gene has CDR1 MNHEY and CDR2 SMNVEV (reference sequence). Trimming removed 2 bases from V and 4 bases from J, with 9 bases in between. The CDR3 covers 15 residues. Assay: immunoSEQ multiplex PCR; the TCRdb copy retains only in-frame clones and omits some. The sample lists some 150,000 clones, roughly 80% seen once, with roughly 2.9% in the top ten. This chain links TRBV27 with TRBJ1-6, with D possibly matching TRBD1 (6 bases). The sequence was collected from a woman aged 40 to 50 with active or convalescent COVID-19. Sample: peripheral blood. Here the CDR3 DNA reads TGTGCCAGCAGTTTAAGCGGGACATATAATTCACCCCTCCACTTT. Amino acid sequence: CASSLSGTYNSPLHF.